The 15 T cell receptor beta chains reported below all come from one sample, sequenced in a study of T cell repertoires and HLA-DP antigens listed by TCRdb under 2018. The antigens for these receptors are not known. Preparation of the library involved the immunoSEQ multiplex PCR assay. In its TCRdb copy, this immuneACCESS table keeps in-frame sequences only and misses some clones. Where compared with another copy, unresolved V genes explain less than half of these, and the others have no known cause. The sample table shows about 89,000 clones, and 86% are seen once. In total, the top ten clones hold 1.7% of the sample. Source material: CD4+ T cells from PBMCs. These receptors all stem from a man aged 50 to 59 in good health and CMV-seronegative.

This sequence joins TRBV27 and TRBJ1-6, with D possibly matching TRBD1 (5 bases). The length of the CDR3 is 13 residues. The germline CDR1 and CDR2 sequences are MNHEY and SMNVEV (reference sequence). The germline V and J ends were trimmed by 5 bases and 9 bases, with 11 bases remaining between them. CDR3 amino acids: CASSRDWSSPLHF. DNA for the CDR3: TGTGCCAGCAGTCGGGACTGGAGTTCACCCCTCCACTTT.

This clone was seen more than once but under ten times. The chain recombines TRBV18 with TRBJ1-2, with 8 bases lining up with TRBD1. The CDR3 runs 13 residues. Per the germline V gene, CDR1 is KGHSH and CDR2 is LQKENI. J gave up 8 bases and V 2 bases, and 4 bases lay outside the gene matches. The DNA for the CDR3 is TGTGCCAGCTCACCATCGGACAGGGACGGCTACACCTTC. It is translated as CASSPSDRDGYTF.

V usage is TRBV25-1 and J usage is TRBJ2-2; D is unresolved. The germline V and J ends were trimmed by 5 bases and 1 base, with 11 bases remaining between them. The CDR3 covers 15 residues. Germline V lookup: CDR1 MGHDK, CDR2 SYGVNS. CDR3 amino acids: CASSTRTQNTGELFF. CDR3 DNA sequence: TGTGCCAGCAGTACTCGAACACAGAACACCGGGGAGCTGTTTTTT.

This clone has a single count. The chain has TRBV5-5 and TRBJ1-5; perhaps TRBD1 as D (5 bases). The ends were cut back, 4 bases at V and 5 bases at J, with 16 bases in the middle. CDR1 SGHKS and CDR2 YYEKEE come from the germline V gene (reference sequence). The CDR3 runs 15 residues. As DNA, the CDR3 is TGTGCCAGCAGCAAGGTCGCAGGGCAGGATCAGCCCCAGCATTTT. Amino acid sequence: CASSKVAGQDQPQHF.

The chain has TRBV18 and TRBJ1-6; D unclear. The CDR3 covers 15 residues. With 3 bases removed from V and 7 bases from J, the gap between germline ends came to 13 bases. In germline, CDR1 is KGHSH, CDR2 LQKENI. Written as DNA, the CDR3 is TGTGCCAGCTCACCGACTGGGGTAAGGAATTCACCCCTCCACTTT. Translation: CASSPTGVRNSPLHF.

This CDR3 reads CASSRDGRLSPLHF. As DNA, the CDR3 is TGTGCCAGCAGCCGGGACGGAAGGCTTTCACCCCTCCACTTT. This chain uses TRBV7-9 with TRBJ1-6; a possible D gene is TRBD1 (5 bases). Trimming pared 5 bases from V and 9 bases from J, leaving 14 bases between. CDR3 length equals 14 residues. The germline gives CDR1 SEHNR, CDR2 FQNEAQ (reference sequence). The full variable domain, completed using reference TRBV7-9 and TRBJ1-6, is DTGVSQNPRHKITKRGQNVTFRCDPISEHNRLYWYRQTLGQGPEFLTYFQNEAQLEKSRLLSDRFSAERPKGSFSTLEIQRTEQGDSAMYLCASSRDGRLSPLHFGNGTRLTVT.

The CDR3 DNA reads as TGTGCCAGCAGTTTTAATGGTGACACTGAAGCTTTCTTT. It codes for CASSFNGDTEAFF. The V and J genes are TRBV6-5 and TRBJ1-1; D is uncertain. This CDR3 spans 13 amino acids. Germline lookup yields CDR1 MNHEY and CDR2 SVGAGI. Between the trimmed V and J ends, which lost 4 bases and 3 bases, there was a span of 9 bases.

This clone is medium-sized within its sample. This chain joins TRBV6-5 and TRBJ1-5; TRBD1 might be the D (6 bases). The CDR3 consists of 14 residues. Germline V lookup: CDR1 MNHEY, CDR2 SVGAGI. Trimming pared 7 bases from V and 0 bases from J, leaving 10 bases between. The CDR3 region is CASNDRHSNQPQHF. The CDR3 nucleotides are TGTGCCAGCAATGACAGGCATAGCAATCAGCCCCAGCATTTT.

The J gene is TRBJ1-2, the V gene TRBV10-3; weak D call: TRBD1 (6 bases). Germline-derived CDR1 and CDR2 are ENHRY and SYGVKD. The CDR3 is 14 residues long. V was shortened by 11 bases and J by 7 bases, with 23 bases between the two germline ends. DNA of the CDR3: TGTGCCTTAAAGGGGGAGGCTCAGGGGTCTGGCTACACCTTC. Its translation: CALKGEAQGSGYTF.

This chain uses TRBV27 with TRBJ2-1; the D gene is possibly TRBD1 (6 bases). This CDR3 comprises 15 residues. V lost 2 bases, J lost 7 bases, and 15 bases lay in between. Per germline, CDR1 MNHEY and CDR2 SMNVEV (reference sequence). For the CDR3, the DNA is TGTGCCAGCAGTTTAGACAGGCTTGAGAATAATGAGCAGTTCTTC. Encoded protein: CASSLDRLENNEQFF.

The chain couples TRBV27 to TRBJ1-5; D might be TRBD1 (6 bases). Germline V gives CDR1 MNHEY, CDR2 SMNVEV (reference sequence). CDR3 length: 19 amino acids. The ends were cut back, 6 bases at V and 0 bases at J, with 24 bases in the middle. For the CDR3, the DNA is TGTGCCAGCAGCCACACCAAAGGGGCAGGGGCCTTTAGCAATCAGCCCCAGCATTTT. Protein: CASSHTKGAGAFSNQPQHF.

The V and J genes are TRBV5-1 and TRBJ2-5, with D perhaps TRBD2 (7 bases). CDR1 and CDR2 (germline): SGHRS, YFSETQ. Trimming took off 2 bases at V and 1 base at J, with 9 bases between the two ends. This CDR3 contains 14 residues. CDR3 DNA: TGCGCCAGCAGCTTAGGGGGGGGCCAAGAGACCCAGTACTTC. This translates into CASSLGGGQETQYF.

The gene calls are TRBV5-1 and TRBJ1-2; 8 bases match TRBD1. The junction had 6 bases not matched to a gene; V was cut back by 5 bases and J by 6 bases. The CDR3 is 13 amino acids. Germline V gene sequence: CDR1 SGHRS, CDR2 YFSETQ. The CDR3 protein is CASRQDRVNGYTF. The CDR3 DNA reads as TGCGCCAGCAGACAGGACAGGGTGAATGGCTACACCTTC.

J is TRBJ1-5 and V is TRBV28, with no clear D. Germline values: CDR1 MDHEN, CDR2 SYDVKM. The CDR3 covers 15 residues. V was shortened by 2 bases and J by 0 bases, with 8 bases between the two germline ends. CDR3 in DNA: TGTGCCAGCAGTTTAACAGAGTATAGCAATCAGCCCCAGCATTTT. This gives the protein CASSLTEYSNQPQHF.

The chain couples TRBV6-5 to TRBJ2-7; 10 positions match TRBD1. The V gene end was trimmed by 0 bases and the J gene end by 5 bases; junction bases not matched to a gene: 4. The germline CDR1 and CDR2 sequences are MNHEY and SVGAGI. The CDR3 loop spans 15 amino acids. CDR3 nucleotides: TGTGCCAGCAGTTACTCACGGGACAGGGGCAACGAGCAGTACTTC. Encoded protein: CASSYSRDRGNEQYF.